The rows below give T cell receptor beta chains drawn from one sample of a study of read filtering for tumor transcriptome and immune sequencing. MiXCR was run by TCRdb on the reads, yielding one entry per CDR3 protein. The sample includes tens of thousands of distinct CDR3 sequences, about 18% of them seen just once. Sequenced input: a population of CD138-negative cells sorted from bone marrow. The receptors derive from a donor at least 40 years old with multiple myeloma. The CDR3 runs from the conserved cysteine through the conserved F or W. Each record gives: clone size, D gene, CDR3 length, V gene, J gene, CDR3 DNA, CDR3 protein. A D gene is named only where the DNA matches it firmly. Clone size is stated in some rows and not others, as once, few, many or a class when expanded.

abundance: many; d_gene: .; len: 14; v_gene: TRBV13; j_gene: TRBJ2-3; CDR3nt: TGTGCCAGCAGCTCTGGGACGAGCACAGATACGCAGTATTTT; CDR3aa: CASSSGTSTDTQYF
abundance: many; d_gene: .; len: 11; v_gene: TRBV12-3/TRBV12-4; j_gene: TRBJ2-7; CDR3nt: TGTGCCAGCAGTTTAGGACTCCGTCAGTACTTC; CDR3aa: CASSLGLRQYF
abundance: many; d_gene: TRBD1; len: 12; v_gene: TRBV28; j_gene: TRBJ2-7; CDR3nt: TGTGCCAGCAGCAAACTCAGGGGGCCCCTCTACTTC; CDR3aa: CASSKLRGPLYF
abundance: .; d_gene: TRBD1; len: 12; v_gene: TRBV4-1; j_gene: TRBJ2-3; CDR3nt: TGCGCCAGCAGAGGGGGCAGGGATACGCAGTATTTT; CDR3aa: CASRGGRDTQYF
abundance: many; d_gene: .; len: 11; v_gene: TRBV20-1; j_gene: TRBJ1-1; CDR3nt: TGCAGTGCAGACGGGTTCACTGAAGCTTTCTTT; CDR3aa: CSADGFTEAFF
abundance: .; d_gene: .; len: 16; v_gene: TRBV7-2; j_gene: TRBJ2-3; CDR3nt: TGTGCCAGCAGCTTAGGTAATGGCGGGTCCACAGATACGCAGTATTTT; CDR3aa: CASSLGNGGSTDTQYF
abundance: many; d_gene: .; len: 16; v_gene: TRBV30; j_gene: TRBJ2-2; CDR3nt: TGTGCCTGGAGTGTCATTCCTACAGTGAACACCGGGGAGCTGTTTTTT; CDR3aa: CAWSVIPTVNTGELFF
abundance: .; d_gene: .; len: 15; v_gene: TRBV19; j_gene: TRBJ2-7; CDR3nt: TGTGCCAGTAGCGGGGCCGGTCATGGACCCTACGAGCAGTACTTC; CDR3aa: CASSGAGHGPYEQYF
abundance: many; d_gene: TRBD2; len: 17; v_gene: TRBV28; j_gene: TRBJ2-1; CDR3nt: TGTGCCAGCAGTCCCGCCCCCGCTAGCGGGAGTCGATATGAGCAGTTCTTC; CDR3aa: CASSPAPASGSRYEQFF
abundance: many; d_gene: TRBD1; len: 15; v_gene: TRBV5-5; j_gene: TRBJ2-3; CDR3nt: TGTGCCAGCAGCTTGACACAGGGGGCGGCAGATACGCAGTATTTT; CDR3aa: CASSLTQGAADTQYF
abundance: many; d_gene: .; len: 11; v_gene: TRBV20-1; j_gene: TRBJ2-7; CDR3nt: TGCAGTGCTAGGGGGCCACGCGGGCAGTACTTC; CDR3aa: CSARGPRGQYF
abundance: .; d_gene: .; len: 14; v_gene: TRBV6-2/TRBV6-3; j_gene: TRBJ2-7; CDR3nt: TGTGCCAGCAGTGATCAGGGTGGTTCCTACGAGCAGTACTTC; CDR3aa: CASSDQGGSYEQYF
abundance: many; d_gene: .; len: 14; v_gene: TRBV20-1; j_gene: TRBJ2-1; CDR3nt: TGCAGTGCTAGAGATTTAAGCGACTACAATGAGCAGTTCTTC; CDR3aa: CSARDLSDYNEQFF
abundance: once; d_gene: .; len: 12; v_gene: TRBV19; j_gene: TRBJ2-7; CDR3nt: TGTGCCAGTAGTACCCCGGGGTACGAGCAGTACTTC; CDR3aa: CASSTPGYEQYF
abundance: once; d_gene: TRBD2; len: 14; v_gene: TRBV7-7; j_gene: TRBJ2-1; CDR3nt: TGCGCTAGCAGCTTAGCGGGGGGGCGAGGTCAGCAGTCCTTC; CDR3aa: CASSLAGGRGQQSF
abundance: many; d_gene: TRBD1; len: 15; v_gene: TRBV28; j_gene: TRBJ1-5; CDR3nt: TGTGCCAGCACCCCCCTCTCAGGGGGAAGGCAGCCCCAGCATTTT; CDR3aa: CASTPLSGGRQPQHF
abundance: many; d_gene: TRBD1; len: 16; v_gene: TRBV4-1; j_gene: TRBJ1-1; CDR3nt: TGCGCCAGCAGCCCCGGACAGGGGCCTCTTGACACTGAAGCTTTCTTT; CDR3aa: CASSPGQGPLDTEAFF
abundance: many; d_gene: .; len: 11; v_gene: TRBV28; j_gene: TRBJ1-1; CDR3nt: TGTGCCAGCAGTTTGAGCACTGAAGCTTTCTTT; CDR3aa: CASSLSTEAFF